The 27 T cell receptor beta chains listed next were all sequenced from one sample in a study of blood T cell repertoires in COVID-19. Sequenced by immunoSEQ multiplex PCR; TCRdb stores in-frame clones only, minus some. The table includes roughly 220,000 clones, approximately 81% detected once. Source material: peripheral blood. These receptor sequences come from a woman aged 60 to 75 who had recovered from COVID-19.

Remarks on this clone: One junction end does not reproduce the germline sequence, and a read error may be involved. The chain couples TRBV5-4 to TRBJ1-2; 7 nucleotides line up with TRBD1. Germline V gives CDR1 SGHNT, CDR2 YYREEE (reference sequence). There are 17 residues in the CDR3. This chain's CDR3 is CASSFNRGLISNYGYTF. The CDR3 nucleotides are TGTGCCAGCAGCTTTAACAGGGGCTTGATCTCTAATTATGGCTACACCTTC.

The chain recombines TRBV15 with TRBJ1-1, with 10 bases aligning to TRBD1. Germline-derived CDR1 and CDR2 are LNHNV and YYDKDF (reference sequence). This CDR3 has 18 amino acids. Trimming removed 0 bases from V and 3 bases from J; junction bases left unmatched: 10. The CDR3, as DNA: TGTGCCACCAGCAGAGATCTTGGGACAGGGGTAGAGGACACTGAAGCTTTCTTT. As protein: CATSRDLGTGVEDTEAFF.

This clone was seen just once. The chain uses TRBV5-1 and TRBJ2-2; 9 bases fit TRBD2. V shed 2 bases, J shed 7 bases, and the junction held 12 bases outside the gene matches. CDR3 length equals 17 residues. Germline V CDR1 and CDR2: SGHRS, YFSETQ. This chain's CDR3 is CASSLTLAGGPGGELFF. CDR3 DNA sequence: TGCGCCAGCAGCTTAACCCTCGCGGGGGGGCCTGGCGGGGAGCTGTTTTTT. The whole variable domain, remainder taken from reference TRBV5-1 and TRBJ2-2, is KAGVTQTPRYLIKTRGQQVTLSCSPISGHRSVSWYQQTPGQGLQFLFEYFSETQRNKGNFPGRFSGRQFSNSRSEMNVSTLELGDSALYLCASSLTLAGGPGGELFFGEGSRLTVL.

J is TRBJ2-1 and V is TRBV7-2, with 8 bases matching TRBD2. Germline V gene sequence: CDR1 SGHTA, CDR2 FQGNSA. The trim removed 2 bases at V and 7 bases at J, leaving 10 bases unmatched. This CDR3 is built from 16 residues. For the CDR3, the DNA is TGTGCCAGCAGCTTACGGCGGCTAGCGGGCCGGAATGAGCAGTTCTTC. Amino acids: CASSLRRLAGRNEQFF.

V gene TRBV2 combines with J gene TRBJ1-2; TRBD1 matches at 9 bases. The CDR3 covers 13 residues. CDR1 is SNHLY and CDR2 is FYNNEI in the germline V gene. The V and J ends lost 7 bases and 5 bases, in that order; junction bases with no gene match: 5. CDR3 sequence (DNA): TGTGCCAGCAAGCACAGGGGGCTTTATGGCTACACCTTC. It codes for CASKHRGLYGYTF. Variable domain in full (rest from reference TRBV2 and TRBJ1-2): EPEVTQTPSHQVTQMGQEVILRCVPISNHLYFYWYRQILGQKVEFLVSFYNNEISEKSEIFDDQFSVERPDGSNFTLKIRSTKLEDSAMYFCASKHRGLYGYTFGSGTRLTVV.

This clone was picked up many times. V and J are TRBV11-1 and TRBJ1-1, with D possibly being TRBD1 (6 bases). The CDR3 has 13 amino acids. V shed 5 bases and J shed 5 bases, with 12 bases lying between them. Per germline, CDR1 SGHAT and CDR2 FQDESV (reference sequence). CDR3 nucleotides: TGTGCCAGCAGCCCCAACAGGGAGACTGAAGCTTTCTTT. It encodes CASSPNRETEAFF.

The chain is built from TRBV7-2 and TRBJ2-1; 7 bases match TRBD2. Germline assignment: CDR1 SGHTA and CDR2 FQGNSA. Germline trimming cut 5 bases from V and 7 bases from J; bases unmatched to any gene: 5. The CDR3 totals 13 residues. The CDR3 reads CASSTGLVNEQFF. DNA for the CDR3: TGTGCCAGCAGCACCGGACTAGTGAATGAGCAGTTCTTC.

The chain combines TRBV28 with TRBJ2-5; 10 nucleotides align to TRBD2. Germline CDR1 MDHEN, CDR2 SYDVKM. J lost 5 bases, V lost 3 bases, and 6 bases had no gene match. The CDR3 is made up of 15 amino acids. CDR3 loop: CASSFQRGGLETQYF. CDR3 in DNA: TGTGCCAGCAGTTTCCAGCGGGGGGGCCTGGAGACCCAGTACTTC.

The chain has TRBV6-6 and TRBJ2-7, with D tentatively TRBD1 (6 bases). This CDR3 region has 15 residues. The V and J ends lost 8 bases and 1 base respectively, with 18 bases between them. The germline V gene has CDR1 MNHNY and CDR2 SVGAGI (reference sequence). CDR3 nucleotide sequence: TGTGCCAGCCGACGGGTAGGGACACGATCCTACGAGCAGTACTTC. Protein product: CASRRVGTRSYEQYF.

The CDR3 here is CAWSPKLGAWTEAFF. The CDR3, as DNA: TGTGCCTGGAGCCCCAAGTTGGGGGCTTGGACTGAAGCTTTCTTT. The chain carries TRBV30 and TRBJ1-1; the D gene is possibly TRBD1 (6 bases). This CDR3 is 15 amino acids long. Per the germline V gene, CDR1 is GTSNPN and CDR2 is SVGIG (reference sequence). V was cut by 3 bases and J by 5 bases, with 19 bases left in between.

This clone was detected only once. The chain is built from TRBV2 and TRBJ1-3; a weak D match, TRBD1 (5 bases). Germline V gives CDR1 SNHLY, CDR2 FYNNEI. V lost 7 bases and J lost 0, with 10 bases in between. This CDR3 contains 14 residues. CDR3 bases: TGTGCCAGCAAAGACAGCTACTCTGGAAACACCATATATTTT. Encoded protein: CASKDSYSGNTIYF.

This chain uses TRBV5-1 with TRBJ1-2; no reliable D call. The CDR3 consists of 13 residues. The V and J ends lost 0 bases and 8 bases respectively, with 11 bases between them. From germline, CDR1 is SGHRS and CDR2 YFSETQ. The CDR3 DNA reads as TGCGCCAGCAGCTTGGTAGGTAACAGCGGCTACACCTTC. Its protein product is CASSLVGNSGYTF.

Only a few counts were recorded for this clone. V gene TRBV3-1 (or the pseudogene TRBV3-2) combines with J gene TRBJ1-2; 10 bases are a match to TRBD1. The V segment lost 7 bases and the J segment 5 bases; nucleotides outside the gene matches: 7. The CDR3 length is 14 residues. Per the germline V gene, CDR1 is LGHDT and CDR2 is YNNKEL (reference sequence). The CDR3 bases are TGTGCCAGCAACGACAGGGGGCGCCCTTATGGCTACACCTTC. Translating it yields CASNDRGRPYGYTF.

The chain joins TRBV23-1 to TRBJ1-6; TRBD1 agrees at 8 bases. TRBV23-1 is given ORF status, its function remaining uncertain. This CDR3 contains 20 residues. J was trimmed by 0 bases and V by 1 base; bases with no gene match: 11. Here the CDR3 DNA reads TGCGCCAGCAGTCAATTCGAGACAGGGGTGGGTAACTCCTATAATTCACCCCTCCACTTT. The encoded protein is CASSQFETGVGNSYNSPLHF.

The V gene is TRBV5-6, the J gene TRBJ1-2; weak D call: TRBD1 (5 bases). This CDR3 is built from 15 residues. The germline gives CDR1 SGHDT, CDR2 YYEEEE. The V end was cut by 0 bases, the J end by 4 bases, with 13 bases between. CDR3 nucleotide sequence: TGTGCCAGCAGCTTGGCCGGCAGGGAGGGCTATGGCTACACCTTC. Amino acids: CASSLAGREGYGYTF.

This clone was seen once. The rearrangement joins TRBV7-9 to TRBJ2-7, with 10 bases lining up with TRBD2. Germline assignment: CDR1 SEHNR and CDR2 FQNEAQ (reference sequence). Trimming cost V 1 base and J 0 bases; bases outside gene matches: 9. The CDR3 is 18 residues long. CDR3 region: CASSLGASGGPSSYEQYF. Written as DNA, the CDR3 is TGTGCCAGCAGCTTAGGAGCTAGCGGGGGCCCTAGCTCCTACGAGCAGTACTTC.

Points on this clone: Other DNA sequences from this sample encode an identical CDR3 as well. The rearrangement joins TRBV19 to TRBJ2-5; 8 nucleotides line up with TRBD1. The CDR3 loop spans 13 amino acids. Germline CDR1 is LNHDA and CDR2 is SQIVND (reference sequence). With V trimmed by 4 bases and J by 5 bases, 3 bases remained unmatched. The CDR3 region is CASSRTGGETQYF. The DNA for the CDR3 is TGTGCCAGTAGTAGAACAGGGGGGGAGACCCAGTACTTC.

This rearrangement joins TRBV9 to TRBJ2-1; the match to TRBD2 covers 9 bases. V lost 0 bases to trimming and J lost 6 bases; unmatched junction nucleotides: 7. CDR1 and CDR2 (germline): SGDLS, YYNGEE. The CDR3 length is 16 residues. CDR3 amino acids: CASSVAISGGLNEQFF. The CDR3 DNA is TGTGCCAGCAGCGTAGCGATTAGCGGGGGACTCAATGAGCAGTTCTTC.

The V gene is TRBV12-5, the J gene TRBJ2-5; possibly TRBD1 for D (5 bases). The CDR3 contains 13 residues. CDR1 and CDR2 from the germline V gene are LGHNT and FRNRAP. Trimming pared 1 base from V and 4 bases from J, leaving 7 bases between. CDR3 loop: CASGLAQGETQYF. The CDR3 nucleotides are TGTGCTAGTGGTTTGGCCCAGGGAGAGACCCAGTACTTC. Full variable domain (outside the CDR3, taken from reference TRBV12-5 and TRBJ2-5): DARVTQTPRHKVTEMGQEVTMRCQPILGHNTVFWYRQTMMQGLELLAYFRNRAPLDDSGMPKDRFSAEMPDATLATLKIQPSEPRDSAVYFCASGLAQGETQYFGPGTRLLVL.

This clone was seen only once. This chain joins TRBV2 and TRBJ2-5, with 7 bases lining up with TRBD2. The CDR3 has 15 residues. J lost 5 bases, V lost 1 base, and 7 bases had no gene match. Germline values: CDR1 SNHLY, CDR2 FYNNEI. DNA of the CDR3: TGTGCCAGCAGTGAAGATGTGGAGGGAGGGGAGACCCAGTACTTC. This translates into CASSEDVEGGETQYF.

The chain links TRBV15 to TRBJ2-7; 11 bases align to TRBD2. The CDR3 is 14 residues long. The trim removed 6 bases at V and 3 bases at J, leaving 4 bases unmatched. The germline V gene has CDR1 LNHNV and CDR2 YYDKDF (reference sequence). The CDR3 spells CATSRGTSGYEQYF. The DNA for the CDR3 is TGTGCCACCAGTCGCGGGACTAGCGGCTACGAGCAGTACTTC. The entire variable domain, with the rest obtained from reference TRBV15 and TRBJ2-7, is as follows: DAMVIQNPRYQVTQFGKPVTLSCSQTLNHNVMYWYQQKSSQAPKLLFHYYDKDFNNEADTPDNFQSRRPNTSFCFLDIRSPGLGDTAMYLCATSRGTSGYEQYFGPGTRLTVT.

The CDR3 region is CASSFGTSSGNTIYF. The CDR3, as DNA: TGTGCCAGCAGCTTCGGGACAAGTTCTGGAAACACCATATATTTT. The J gene is TRBJ1-3, the V gene TRBV7-2; tentatively, D is TRBD1 (6 bases). This CDR3 has 15 residues. With 3 bases removed from V and 1 base from J, the gap between germline ends came to 10 bases. Per the germline V gene, CDR1 is SGHTA and CDR2 is FQGNSA.

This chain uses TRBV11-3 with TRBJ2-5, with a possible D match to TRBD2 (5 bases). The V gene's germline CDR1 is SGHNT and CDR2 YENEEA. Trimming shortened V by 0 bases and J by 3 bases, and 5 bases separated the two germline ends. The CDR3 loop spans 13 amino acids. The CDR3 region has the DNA TGTGCCAGCAGCTTAGACGGGGAAGAGACCCAGTACTTC. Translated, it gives CASSLDGEETQYF.

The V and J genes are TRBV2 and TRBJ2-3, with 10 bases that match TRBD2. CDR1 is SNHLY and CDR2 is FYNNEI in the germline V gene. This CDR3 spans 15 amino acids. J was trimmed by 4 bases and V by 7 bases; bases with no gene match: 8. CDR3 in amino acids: CASNDLAGVADTQYF. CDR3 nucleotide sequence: TGTGCCAGCAACGACCTAGCGGGGGTTGCAGATACGCAGTATTTT.

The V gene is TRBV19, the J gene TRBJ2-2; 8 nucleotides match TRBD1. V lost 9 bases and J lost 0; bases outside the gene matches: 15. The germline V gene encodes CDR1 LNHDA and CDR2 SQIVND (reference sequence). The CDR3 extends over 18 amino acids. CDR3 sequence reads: CASFRQGALIANTGELFF. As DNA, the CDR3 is TGTGCCAGCTTCCGGCAGGGGGCCCTGATCGCGAACACCGGGGAGCTGTTTTTT.

The CDR3 here is CASSSPHMNTEAFF. Here the CDR3 DNA reads TGTGCCAGCAGTTCTCCTCACATGAACACTGAAGCTTTCTTT. The J gene is TRBJ1-1, the V gene TRBV6-5; no reliable D call. V lost 4 bases and J 0 bases, leaving 9 bases between the germline ends. In germline, CDR1 is MNHEY, CDR2 SVGAGI. CDR3 size: 14 residues.

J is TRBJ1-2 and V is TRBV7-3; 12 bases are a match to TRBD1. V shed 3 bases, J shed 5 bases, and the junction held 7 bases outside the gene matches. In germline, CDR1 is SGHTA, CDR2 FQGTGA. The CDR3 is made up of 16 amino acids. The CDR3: CASSLLPGQGAYGYTF. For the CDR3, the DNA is TGTGCCAGCAGCTTGCTACCGGGACAGGGGGCTTATGGCTACACCTTC.